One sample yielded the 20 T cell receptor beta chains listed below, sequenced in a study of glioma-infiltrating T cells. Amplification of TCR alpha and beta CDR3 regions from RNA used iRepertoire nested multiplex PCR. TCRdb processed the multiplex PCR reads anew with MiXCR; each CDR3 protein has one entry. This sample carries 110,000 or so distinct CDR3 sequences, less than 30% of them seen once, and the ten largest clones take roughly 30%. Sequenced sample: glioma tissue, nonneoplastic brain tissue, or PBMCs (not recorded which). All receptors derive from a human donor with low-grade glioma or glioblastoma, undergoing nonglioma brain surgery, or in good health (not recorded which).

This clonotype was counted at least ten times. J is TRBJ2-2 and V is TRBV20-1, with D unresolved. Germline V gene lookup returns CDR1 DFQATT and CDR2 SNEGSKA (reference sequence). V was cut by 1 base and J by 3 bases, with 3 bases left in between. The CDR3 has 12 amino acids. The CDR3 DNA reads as TGCAGTGCTAGAGGACACACCGGGGAGCTGTTTTTT. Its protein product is CSARGHTGELFF.

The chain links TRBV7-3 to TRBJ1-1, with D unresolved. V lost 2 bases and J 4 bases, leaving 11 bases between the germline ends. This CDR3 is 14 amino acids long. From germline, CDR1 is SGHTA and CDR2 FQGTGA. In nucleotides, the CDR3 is TGTGCCAGCAGCTTAGGCTGGGGAACCACTGAAGCTTTCTTT. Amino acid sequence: CASSLGWGTTEAFF.

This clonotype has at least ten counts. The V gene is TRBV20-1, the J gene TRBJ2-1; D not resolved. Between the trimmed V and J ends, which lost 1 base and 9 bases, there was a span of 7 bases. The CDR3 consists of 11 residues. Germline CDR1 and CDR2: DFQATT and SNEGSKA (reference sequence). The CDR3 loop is CSARVVAEQFF. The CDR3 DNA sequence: TGCAGTGCTAGAGTAGTGGCTGAGCAGTTCTTC.

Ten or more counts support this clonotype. The CDR3 DNA sequence: TGTGCCAGCAGTGACTCTTACCCCCCCTACGAGCAGTACTTC. Protein product: CASSDSYPPYEQYF. V gene TRBV6-4 combines with J gene TRBJ2-7; D remains ambiguous. Germline V gene sequence: CDR1 MRHNA, CDR2 SNTAGT. Between the trimmed V and J ends, which lost 0 bases and 2 bases, there was a span of 8 bases. The CDR3 runs to 14 residues.

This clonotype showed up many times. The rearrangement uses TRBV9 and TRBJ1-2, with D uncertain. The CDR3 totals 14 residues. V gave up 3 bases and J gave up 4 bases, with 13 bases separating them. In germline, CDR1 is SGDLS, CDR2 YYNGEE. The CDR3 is CASSGLNRFYGYTF. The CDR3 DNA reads TGTGCCAGCAGCGGACTAAACAGATTCTATGGCTACACCTTC.

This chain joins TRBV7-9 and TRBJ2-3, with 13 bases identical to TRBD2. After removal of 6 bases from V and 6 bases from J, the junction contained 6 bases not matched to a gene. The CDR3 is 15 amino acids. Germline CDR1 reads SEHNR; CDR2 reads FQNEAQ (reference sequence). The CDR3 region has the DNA TGTGCCAGCAGTTTTACTAGCGGGAGGGCCGATACGCAGTATTTT. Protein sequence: CASSFTSGRADTQYF.

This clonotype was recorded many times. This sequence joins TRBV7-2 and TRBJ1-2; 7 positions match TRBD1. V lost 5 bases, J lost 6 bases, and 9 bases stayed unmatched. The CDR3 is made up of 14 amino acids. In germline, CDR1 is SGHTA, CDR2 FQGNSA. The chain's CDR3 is CASSLLIGTDGYTF. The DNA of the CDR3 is TGTGCCAGCAGCCTGCTTATTGGGACAGATGGCTACACCTTC.

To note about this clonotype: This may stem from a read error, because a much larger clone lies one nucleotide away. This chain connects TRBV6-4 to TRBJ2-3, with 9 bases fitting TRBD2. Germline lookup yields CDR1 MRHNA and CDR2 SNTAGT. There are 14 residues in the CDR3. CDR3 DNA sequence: TGTTCCAGCAGTCTGGGACTAGCTACAGATACGCAGTATTTT. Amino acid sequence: CSSSLGLATDTQYF.

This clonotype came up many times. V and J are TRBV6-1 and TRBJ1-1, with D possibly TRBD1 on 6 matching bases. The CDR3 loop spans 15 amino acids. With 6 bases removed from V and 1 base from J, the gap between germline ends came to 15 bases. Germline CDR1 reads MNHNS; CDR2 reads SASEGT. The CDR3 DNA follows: TGTGCCAGCAGCAGGACCGGGACATCGAACACTGAAGCTTTCTTT. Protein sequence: CASSRTGTSNTEAFF.

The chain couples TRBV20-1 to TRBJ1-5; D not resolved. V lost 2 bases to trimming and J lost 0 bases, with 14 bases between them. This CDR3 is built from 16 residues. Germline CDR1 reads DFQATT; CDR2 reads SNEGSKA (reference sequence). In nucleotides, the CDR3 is TGCAGTGCTAGACGCGGCACAGCGAATAGCAATCAGCCCCAGCATTTT. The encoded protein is CSARRGTANSNQPQHF.

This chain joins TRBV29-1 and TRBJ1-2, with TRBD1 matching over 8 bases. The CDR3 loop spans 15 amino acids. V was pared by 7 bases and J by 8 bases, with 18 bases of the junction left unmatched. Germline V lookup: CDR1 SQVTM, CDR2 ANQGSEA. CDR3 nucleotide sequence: TGCAGCGCGGAAGGGTCCCCGGGACAGGCGAGAGGCTACACCTTC. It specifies CSAEGSPGQARGYTF.

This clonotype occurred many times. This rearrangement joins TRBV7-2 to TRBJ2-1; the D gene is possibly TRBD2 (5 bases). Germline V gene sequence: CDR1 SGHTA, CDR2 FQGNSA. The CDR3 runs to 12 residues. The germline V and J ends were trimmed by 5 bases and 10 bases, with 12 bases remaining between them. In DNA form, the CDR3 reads TGTGCCAGCAGCCCGGTATCGGGGGAGCAGTTCTTC. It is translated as CASSPVSGEQFF.

Here the CDR3 reads CASSLSSGGPDTQYF. CDR3 bases: TGTGCCAGCAGCTTGTCTAGCGGAGGACCAGATACGCAGTATTTT. The chain is built from TRBV7-2 and TRBJ2-3; 7 bases line up with TRBD2. The CDR3 loop spans 15 amino acids. Losses at the gene ends were 3 bases for V and 4 bases for J; bases not matched to a gene: 7. Germline V gene sequence: CDR1 SGHTA, CDR2 FQGNSA.

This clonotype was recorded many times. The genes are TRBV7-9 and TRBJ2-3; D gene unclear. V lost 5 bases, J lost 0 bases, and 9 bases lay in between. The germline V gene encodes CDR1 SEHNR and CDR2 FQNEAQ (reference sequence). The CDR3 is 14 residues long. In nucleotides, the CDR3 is TGTGCCAGCAGCCCACTTGACAGCACAGATACGCAGTATTTT. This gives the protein CASSPLDSTDTQYF.

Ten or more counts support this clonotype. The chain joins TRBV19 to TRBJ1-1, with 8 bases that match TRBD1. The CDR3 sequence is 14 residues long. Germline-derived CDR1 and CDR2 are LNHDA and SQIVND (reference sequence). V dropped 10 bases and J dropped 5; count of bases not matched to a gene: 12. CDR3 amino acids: CATIGSGQGTEAFF. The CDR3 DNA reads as TGTGCCACCATAGGTTCTGGACAGGGAACTGAAGCTTTCTTT.

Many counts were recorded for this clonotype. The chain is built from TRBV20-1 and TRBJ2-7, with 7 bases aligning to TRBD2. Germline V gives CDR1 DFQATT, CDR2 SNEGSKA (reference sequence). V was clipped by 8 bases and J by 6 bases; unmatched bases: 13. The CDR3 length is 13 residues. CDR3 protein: CSFTKGEGTEQYF. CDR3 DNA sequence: TGCAGTTTTACCAAAGGGGAGGGCACCGAGCAGTACTTC.

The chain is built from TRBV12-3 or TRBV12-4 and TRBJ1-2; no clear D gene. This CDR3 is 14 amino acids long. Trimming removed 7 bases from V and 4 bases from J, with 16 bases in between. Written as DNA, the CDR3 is TGTGCCAGCATTCCCTGGAAAGAGGTCTATGGCTACACCTTC. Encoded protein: CASIPWKEVYGYTF.

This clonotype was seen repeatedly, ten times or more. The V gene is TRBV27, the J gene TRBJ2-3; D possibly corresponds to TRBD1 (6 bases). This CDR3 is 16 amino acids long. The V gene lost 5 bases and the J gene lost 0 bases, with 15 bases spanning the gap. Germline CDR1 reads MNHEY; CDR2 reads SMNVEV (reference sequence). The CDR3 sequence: CASSPLRTASTDTQYF. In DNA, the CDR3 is TGTGCCAGCAGTCCGCTCCGGACAGCTAGCACAGATACGCAGTATTTT.

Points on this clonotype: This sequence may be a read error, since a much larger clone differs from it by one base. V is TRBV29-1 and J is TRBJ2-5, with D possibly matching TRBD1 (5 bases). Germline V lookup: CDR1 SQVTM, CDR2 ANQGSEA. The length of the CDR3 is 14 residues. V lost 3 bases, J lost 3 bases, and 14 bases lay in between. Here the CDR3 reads CSVDPWGREETQYF. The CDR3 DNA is TGCAGCGTTGACCCGTGGGGCAGGGAAGAGACCCAGTACTTC.

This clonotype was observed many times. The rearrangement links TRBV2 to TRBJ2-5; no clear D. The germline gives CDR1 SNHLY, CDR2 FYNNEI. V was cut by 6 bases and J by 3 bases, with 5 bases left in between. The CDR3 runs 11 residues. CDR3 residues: CASRPEETQYF. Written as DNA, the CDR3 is TGTGCCAGCAGGCCCGAAGAGACCCAGTACTTC.